Shown below are 8 T cell receptor beta chains from a single sample sequenced in a study of T cell repertoires in cytomegalovirus infection. A single record per CDR3 protein comes from TCRdb applying MiXCR to the reads. Among about 230,000 distinct CDR3 sequences listed, roughly 22% were seen once. Input material: CD8+ T cells from PBMCs. The receptors were sampled from a human donor in good health (CMV status not recorded). Some clones in this sample may be carry-over from other donors' samples.

V gene TRBV20-1 combines with J gene TRBJ1-5; tentatively, D is TRBD1 (5 bases). Germline V lookup: CDR1 DFQATT, CDR2 SNEGSKA (reference sequence). This CDR3 has 16 residues. V was pared by 5 bases and J by 2 bases, with 19 bases between. The CDR3 loop is CSAQKIGQSGNQPQHF. CDR3 nucleotides: TGCAGTGCTCAAAAGATAGGACAATCCGGCAATCAGCCCCAGCATTTT.

This clonotype has ten or more counts. The chain has TRBV7-3 and TRBJ2-3, with 8 bases aligning to TRBD2. V shed 5 bases, J shed 3 bases, and the junction held 13 bases outside the gene matches. Looked up from germline, CDR1 is SGHTA and CDR2 is FQGTGA. This CDR3 is built from 17 residues. For the CDR3, the DNA is TGTGCCAGCAGCCCTATTCCGGGAGGGCCTGGAACAGATACGCAGTATTTT. Protein sequence: CASSPIPGGPGTDTQYF.

A few counts support this clonotype. The J gene is TRBJ2-5, the V gene TRBV11-2; D gene uncertain. Trimming left V 4 bases short and J 1 base short, with 7 bases between. Germline CDR1 and CDR2: SGHAT and FQNNGV. The CDR3 runs 13 residues. The CDR3 nucleotides read TGTGCCAGCAGCTCGAGATTCCAAGAGACCCAGTACTTC. This sequence encodes CASSSRFQETQYF. The whole variable domain, remainder taken from reference TRBV11-2 and TRBJ2-5, is EAGVAQSPRYKIIEKRQSVAFWCNPISGHATLYWYQQILGQGPKLLIQFQNNGVVDDSQLPKDRFSAERLKGVDSTLKIQPAKLEDSAVYLCASSSRFQETQYFGPGTRLLVL.

This clonotype came up many times. The chain links TRBV7-9 to TRBJ2-7; no definite D call. Per the germline V gene, CDR1 is SEHNR and CDR2 is FQNEAQ (reference sequence). The CDR3 runs 16 residues. V was cut by 5 bases and J by 5 bases, with 22 bases left in between. The CDR3 DNA reads as TGTGCCAGCAGCGCTACCGTTGGGCTGGGTTTCGACGAGCAGTACTTC. This gives the protein CASSATVGLGFDEQYF.

The V gene is TRBV29-1, the J gene TRBJ2-1; a weak D match, TRBD2 (6 bases). The ends were cut back, 4 bases at V and 6 bases at J, with 16 bases in the middle. CDR3 length equals 14 residues. Per the germline V gene, CDR1 is SQVTM and CDR2 is ANQGSEA. CDR3 coding DNA: TGCAGCGTTGGGAACGGGGGAGGAATCAATGAGCAGTTCTTC. It yields the protein CSVGNGGGINEQFF.

In its sample, this clonotype was seen many times. The V and J genes are TRBV7-2 and TRBJ1-5; TRBD1 is a possible D gene (5 bases). There are 16 residues in the CDR3. Trimming took 1 base from V and 0 from J, leaving 10 bases between them. CDR1 and CDR2 (germline): SGHTA, FQGNSA. The CDR3, as DNA: TGTGCCAGCAGCTTAGAAGGGACGGCTAGCAATCAGCCCCAGCATTTT. Translating it yields CASSLEGTASNQPQHF.

This clonotype was picked up a small number of times. The chain joins TRBV28 to TRBJ1-1, with 7 bases matching TRBD1. The V gene end was trimmed by 2 bases and the J gene end by 3 bases; junction bases not matched to a gene: 9. The CDR3 runs to 16 residues. Germline CDR1 is MDHEN and CDR2 is SYDVKM. The DNA of the CDR3 is TGTGCCAGCAGTTTACCTCTCAGGGGGGAGGACACTGAAGCTTTCTTT. Its protein is CASSLPLRGEDTEAFF.

V and J are TRBV5-4 and TRBJ1-1, with TRBD1 matching 7 bases. Germline V gives CDR1 SGHNT, CDR2 YYREEE (reference sequence). The trim removed 4 bases at V and 0 bases at J, leaving 6 bases unmatched. The CDR3 has 15 residues. The CDR3 is CASSHPQGMNTEAFF. The CDR3 nucleotides are TGTGCCAGCAGCCACCCACAGGGGATGAACACTGAAGCTTTCTTT.